Included here is one T cell receptor (beta chain) sequence, with context. As yet, its antigen is unknown. Different DNA sequences within this sample yield the same CDR3. The assay was immunoSEQ multiplex PCR, and TCRdb's table has in-frame clones only and misses some. Among 120,000 to 150,000 clones, 88% were seen once, and the ten largest hold 4.1%. The CDR3 runs 14 residues. Germline V gene sequence: CDR1 PRHDT, CDR2 FYEKMQ (reference sequence). Trimming pared 0 bases from V and 2 bases from J, leaving 7 bases between. Time point indicated: baseline pretreatment blood. Documented treatment: 15 Gy SBRT to primary tumor, nephrectomy 4 weeks later. This entry belongs to a study of radiation and T cells in renal cell carcinoma. The study's findings and limits: In blood, top tumor clones expanded by 2 weeks, shrinking by 4.

The TCR comes from a woman aged 70-85 years with renal cell carcinoma. Here the sequenced sample was blood, taken from a patient whose treatment included radiotherapy and nephrectomy. The V call is TRBV13, the J call TRBJ1-1; tentative D call: TRBD1 (6 bases). The CDR3 reads CASSLGQGNTEAFF. The CDR3 bases are TGTGCCAGCAGCTTAGGACAGGGTAACACTGAAGCTTTCTTT.